This T cell receptor beta chain was recorded in a study of Ad26.COV2.S vaccination and SARS-CoV-2 variants. Germline values: CDR1 SGHTA, CDR2 FQGTGA. Trimming at V came to 5 bases and at J to 12 bases, leaving 13 bases not matched to a gene. The CDR3 has 14 residues. Treatment indicated: roughly 19 received Ad26.COV2.S at low or high dose, single or two shots; about 5 received placebo; per-sample allocation not given. Sampling occurred on day 63 after the first vaccine or placebo injection. Adults aged 18-55 years in Boston included the donor. The assay was immunoSEQ multiplex PCR, and TCRdb's table has in-frame clones only and misses some. Here the sample spans more than 300,000 clones, around four fifths being singletons.

The source material was peripheral blood, sampled in a trial of Ad26.COV2.S vaccine versus placebo. The TCR originated in a person aged 18 to 59 who received the Ad26.COV2.S COVID-19 vaccine or a placebo. The J gene is TRBJ2-3, the V gene TRBV7-3; 8 bases fit TRBD1. The chain's CDR3 is CASSPRSGGRIQYF. DNA for the CDR3: TGTGCCAGCAGCCCTAGGTCAGGGGGCCGGATACAGTATTTT.